This T cell receptor (beta chain) originates from a study of T cell responses to AZD1222 COVID-19 vaccine. Across the whole study: Recipients boosted at about 4 weeks or about 12 weeks are pooled. Findings and caveats of the study: White British people made up most donors, females outnumbered males, and clonal diversity was possibly underestimated.

In the case of this clone: Its antigen is as yet unknown.

This table comes from immunoSEQ multiplex PCR, and its TCRdb copy is limited to in-frame clones, with some not included. In the table there are about 130,000 clones, approximately 90% of which are singletons. The CDR3 sequence is 17 residues long. The V gene's germline CDR1 is SGHDT and CDR2 YYEEEE. V lost 1 base to trimming and J lost 0 bases, with 14 bases between them. The specimen was peripheral blood, collected on day 0 of AZD1222 vaccination. The rearrangement joins TRBV5-6 to TRBJ2-1; D tentatively reads TRBD1 or TRBD2 (6 bases each). The origin of this receptor is an adult in good health. Here the CDR3 DNA reads TGTGCCAGCAGCTTGATCGGGGGCCCACGCTCCTACAATGAGCAGTTCTTC. This translates into CASSLIGGPRSYNEQFF.